The entry below gives a single TCR beta chain sequence along with its context. The clone's antigen remains unknown. Per-base qualities were not stored, and no clone one base away is much larger. The same CDR3 can be traced to other DNA sequences in this sample. TCR CDR3 regions were amplified from genomic DNA by multiplex PCR using the deep immunoSEQ assay. Genomic DNA extracted from each cell subset was distributed evenly over all wells of several immunoSEQ 96-well plates, and each plate served as one replicate. For sorted subsets, approximately 210 ng genomic DNA, equal to some 28,000 T cell genomes, was loaded into each replicate PCR. Purified libraries were quantified with a Qubit 3.0 fluorometer, sized on a Bioanalyzer 2100, and re-quantified with the KAPA Library Quantification kit. Every immunoSEQ 96-well plate was sequenced on a dedicated single-read 150-cycle Illumina NextSeq 550 flow cell. On the authors' methods: Because only junctional sequences without quality scores were contained in the immunoSEQ output, filtering matching that applied to full-length reads could not be performed. Sequences were annotated with PyIR, a Python wrapper for IgBLAST v1.9, and V/J genes and CDR3 were assigned using IMGT germline references. Any read was removed if the V/J assignment was weak (E-value above 1e-6), the CDR3 was missing, or the read contained stop codons, out-of-frame junctions, or ambiguous translated residues. A V3J clonotype was defined by an identical inferred V gene, J gene, and CDR3 amino acid sequence. To compute the percentage overlap between repertoires, the number of shared unique clonotypes was divided by the size of the smaller repertoire. Repertoire richness was assessed with RTK rarefaction, the Chao1 estimator, and Recon v2.1 estimates of unobserved clonotypes. For all TCRbeta clonotypes obtained by the gDNA method from several donors, generation probabilities were computed with OLGA. Not all clones reach the TCRdb copy of this immuneACCESS table, which keeps in-frame sequences only. Checked studies attribute under half of the gap to unresolved V genes and leave the rest unexplained. V, J and clone size are taken as reported in that table, and D and trimming were inferred from the DNA itself. This sample is represented by about 1.5 million clones; approximately 98% of them were singletons. Of the sample, 0.4% to 0.45% is held by the ten largest clones.

The record originates from a study of shared clonotypes between healthy human individuals (dated by TCRdb to the early 2020s). With regard to the full study: The cohort comprised a couple of women and three men aged 18 to 49 years. For each donor, CD4 naive and CD4 memory were each run on three plates, CD8 naive on two plates, and CD8 memory on one plate. To estimate repertoire size and how much clonotypes are shared between individuals, the study performed deep sequencing of blood TCR repertoires from five healthy adults. Different laboratories and diverse techniques were used to prepare libraries and sequence TCR repertoires, to increase sequencing depth and limit assay-specific biases. Per donor, leukapheresis produced somewhere between about 0.94 and 9.5 billion PBMCs.

The donors were healthy, HIV-negative adults who had no recently reported acute infections or vaccinations. Every donor was a Caucasian adult residing in Nashville, Tennessee, USA. CD4+ T cells were enriched through magnetic negative selection, after which naive cells were positively selected on CD45RA and the remaining negative fraction served as the memory subset. Blood was obtained by leukapheresis, after which PBMCs were separated by Ficoll-Histopaque density gradient centrifugation and cryopreserved in liquid nitrogen vapor phase. Purity and quantity of every magnetically sorted T cell population were checked by analytical flow cytometry. From each sorted fraction, genomic DNA was isolated and quantified by UV absorbance on a Nanodrop 2000c. The investigation overall reported the following: Rarefaction of sorted-subset datasets indicated incomplete sequencing despite the large sequencing depth. Approximately 5% of naive CD4, 3.5% of naive CD8, 2% to 2.5% of memory CD4, and 0.4% of memory CD8 clonotypes were shared across several donors. Naive subsets generally had larger estimated clonotype richness than memory subsets did. Pairwise subsampling indicated that sequencing depth was expected to affect the degree of clonotype sharing among donors. Sampling was restricted to blood, and TCR repertoires in tissue are likely to differ from TCR repertoires in blood. Higher generation probabilities were observed for clonotypes shared by all four sorted-subset donors than for non-shared clonotypes. The genetic and exposure-history diversity represented was limited by the small number of donors.

In the germline V gene (reference sequence), CDR1 corresponds to SEHNR and CDR2 to FQNEAQ. The junction shows trimming of 5 bases on V and 2 bases on J, and the gene matches do not reach 4 bases of it. From its cysteine to its phenylalanine, the CDR3 spans 14 amino acids. The CDR3 DNA has 42 bases and is translated from base 1. The sequence was obtained from a man younger than 45 in good health. The rearranged chain carries TRBV7-9 and TRBJ1-1; a stretch of 8 junction bases matches TRBD1. Sequencing used naive CD4+ T cells sorted from blood. The meaning of the sample's cell subset or site label: CD45RA+ positively selected. The nucleotide sequence reads TGTGCCAGCAGCACCGGACAGGGCAACACTGAAGCTTTCTTT. Its protein is CASSTGQGNTEAFF.